This passage covers 17 T cell receptor beta chains from one sample sequenced in a study of beta chain features in type 1 diabetes. Reverse transcription of all isolated RNA meant that expressed TCRB transcripts were sequenced. Sequencing used immunoSEQ multiplex PCR; TCRdb keeps in-frame clones, though not all of them. The table includes approximately 380,000 clones, more than 13% detected once. Source material: naive CD4+ T cells from blood. The receptor source for this set is a woman younger than 30 in good health.

V and J are TRBV6-6 and TRBJ2-3, with 8 positions matching TRBD2. Losses at the gene ends were 6 bases for V and 10 bases for J; bases not matched to a gene: 6. The CDR3 spans 12 residues. In germline, CDR1 is MNHNY, CDR2 SVGAGI (reference sequence). The CDR3 region is CASRTGLGAQYF. CDR3 nucleotide sequence: TGTGCCAGCAGAACGGGACTAGGAGCGCAGTATTTT.

In this sample, this clone turned up a few times. The chain carries TRBV29-1 and TRBJ2-7; no definite D call. The V gene lost 2 bases and the J gene lost 3 bases, with 17 bases spanning the gap. The CDR3 spans 15 residues. Looked up from germline, CDR1 is SQVTM and CDR2 is ANQGSEA. The CDR3, as DNA: TGCAGCGTTGAACGCAGATTTGTAGGAGTCTACGAGCAGTACTTC. This encodes CSVERRFVGVYEQYF.

This chain uses TRBV18 with TRBJ1-1; D may be TRBD1 (5 bases). V dropped 4 bases and J dropped 2 bases, with 11 bases sitting between them. The CDR3 totals 14 residues. Germline V gene sequence: CDR1 KGHSH, CDR2 LQKENI. The CDR3 protein is CASSQVQVNTEAFF. The CDR3 DNA is TGTGCCAGCTCACAGGTACAGGTCAACACTGAAGCTTTCTTT.

CDR3 DNA: TGTGCCAGCAGCTTAGACGGGACAGGGGACTATGGCTACACCTTC. The encoded protein is CASSLDGTGDYGYTF. The V call is TRBV7-2, the J call TRBJ1-2; 10 bases match TRBD1. Germline V gene lookup returns CDR1 SGHTA and CDR2 FQGNSA. The CDR3 is 15 amino acids. Trimming at V came to 1 base and at J to 3 bases, leaving 2 bases not matched to a gene. The whole variable domain, remainder taken from reference TRBV7-2 and TRBJ1-2, is GAGVSQSPSNKVTEKGKDVELRCDPISGHTALYWYRQSLGQGLEFLIYFQGNSAPDKSGLPSDRFSAERTGGSVSTLTIQRTQQEDSAVYLCASSLDGTGDYGYTFGSGTRLTVV.

This clone was recorded a few times. The V gene is TRBV30, the J gene TRBJ1-2; the match to TRBD1 covers 8 bases. The CDR3 runs to 16 residues. The germline CDR1 and CDR2 sequences are GTSNPN and SVGIG (reference sequence). V dropped 0 bases and J dropped 7; count of bases not matched to a gene: 13. In DNA, the CDR3 is TGTGCCTGGAGTGTACGCTGGACAGGGAGGTTACGTGGCTACACCTTC. It translates to CAWSVRWTGRLRGYTF.

The chain couples TRBV28 to TRBJ1-5; 9 bases agree with TRBD1. Germline V gives CDR1 MDHEN, CDR2 SYDVKM. After removal of 6 bases from V and 7 bases from J, the junction contained 4 bases not matched to a gene. The CDR3 has 13 residues. CDR3 sequence: CASRGTGYQPQHF. CDR3 nucleotides: TGTGCCAGCAGGGGGACAGGGTACCAGCCCCAGCATTTT.

This chain connects TRBV6-6 to TRBJ2-5; weak D call: TRBD1 (5 bases). Germline V gene lookup returns CDR1 MNHNY and CDR2 SVGAGI (reference sequence). V was shortened by 2 bases and J by 2 bases, with 15 bases between the two germline ends. The CDR3 consists of 16 residues. DNA of the CDR3: TGTGCCAGCAGTTACCCCTATGTAAGGGGACAAGAGACCCAGTACTTC. Its protein product is CASSYPYVRGQETQYF.

This clone was picked up a small number of times. The chain joins TRBV7-3 to TRBJ2-7, with 11 bases that match TRBD1. The CDR3 loop spans 16 amino acids. Unmatched junction bases numbered 11, after V lost 5 bases and J lost 5 bases. Germline assignment: CDR1 SGHTA and CDR2 FQGTGA. CDR3 in DNA: TGTGCCAGCAGCACCCGGACAGGGGGCGGGAGGGACGAGCAGTACTTC. It is translated as CASSTRTGGGRDEQYF.

The J gene is TRBJ1-5, the V gene TRBV12-5; a weak D match, TRBD1 (6 bases). V was pared by 7 bases and J by 7 bases, with 17 bases between. Germline V CDR1 and CDR2: LGHNT, FRNRAP. The length of the CDR3 is 14 residues. The CDR3 here is CASALTGWGQPQHF. The CDR3 nucleotides are TGTGCTAGTGCCTTGACAGGTTGGGGGCAGCCCCAGCATTTT.

There are a few counts of this clone. This sequence joins TRBV9 and TRBJ2-7; 9 positions agree with TRBD1. This CDR3 has 14 residues. Trimming cost V 2 bases and J 6 bases; bases outside gene matches: 6. Germline CDR1 and CDR2: SGDLS and YYNGEE. CDR3 loop: CASSVLGTGSEQYF. The CDR3 DNA reads TGTGCCAGCAGCGTGCTTGGGACAGGGTCCGAGCAGTACTTC.

This clone was seen only a few times. V is TRBV15 and J is TRBJ2-2; no clear D gene. The germline V gene encodes CDR1 LNHNV and CDR2 YYDKDF (reference sequence). V lost 3 bases, J lost 3 bases, and 17 bases lay in between. The CDR3 is made up of 17 amino acids. In nucleotides, the CDR3 is TGTGCCACCAGCAGTTTATTGGGCCTACGGCACACCGGGGAGCTGTTTTTT. Translated: CATSSLLGLRHTGELFF.

The V and J genes are TRBV29-1 and TRBJ2-1, with 14 bases lining up with TRBD2. This CDR3 spans 14 amino acids. In germline, CDR1 is SQVTM, CDR2 ANQGSEA. Unmatched junction bases numbered 5, after V lost 5 bases and J lost 8 bases. Here the CDR3 DNA reads TGCAGCGTTCTCGGGACTAGCGGGAGTTATGAGCAGTTCTTC. Its translation: CSVLGTSGSYEQFF.

V gene TRBV15 combines with J gene TRBJ2-2, with TRBD2 matching 10 bases. The CDR3 consists of 18 residues. Trimming took 1 base from V and 4 from J; bases not matched to a gene: 9. CDR1 and CDR2 from the germline V gene are LNHNV and YYDKDF (reference sequence). The DNA of the CDR3 is TGTGCCACCAGCAGAGGGTCGGTAGCGGGAGGCTTCACCGGGGAGCTGTTTTTT. Residues: CATSRGSVAGGFTGELFF.

The rearrangement uses TRBV6-5 and TRBJ2-7; no reliable D call. The germline V and J ends were trimmed by 2 bases and 4 bases, with 15 bases remaining between them. The CDR3 spans 15 residues. CDR1 and CDR2 from the germline V gene are MNHEY and SVGAGI. CDR3 nucleotide sequence: TGTGCCAGCAGTTACGGGCAGTCCGCTTCGTACGAGCAGTACTTC. This sequence encodes CASSYGQSASYEQYF.

This clone showed up just a few times. The CDR3 region has the DNA TGTGCCAGCAGTTTCGTAGGGACAGCCTTGGGCTACGAGCAGTACTTC. It encodes CASSFVGTALGYEQYF. The chain recombines TRBV6-5 with TRBJ2-7; 7 bases fit TRBD1. Germline V gives CDR1 MNHEY, CDR2 SVGAGI. CDR3 length: 16 amino acids. The V gene end was trimmed by 4 bases and the J gene end by 3 bases; junction bases not matched to a gene: 12.

CDR3 coding DNA: TGTGCGACCGGGAGACTAGCGGGAGAAGGCTACAATGAGCAGTTCTTC. It translates to CATGRLAGEGYNEQFF. This chain links TRBV2 with TRBJ2-1; 12 nucleotides agree with TRBD2. This CDR3 is 16 amino acids long. CDR1 SNHLY and CDR2 FYNNEI come from the germline V gene.

This clone appeared a few times. This rearrangement joins TRBV27 to TRBJ1-5; TRBD1 aligns across 8 bases. The CDR3 totals 16 residues. The V segment lost 5 bases and the J segment 3 bases; nucleotides outside the gene matches: 9. Per germline, CDR1 MNHEY and CDR2 SMNVEV (reference sequence). This CDR3 reads CASSPVGTGYNQPQHF. Written as DNA, the CDR3 is TGTGCCAGCAGTCCCGTGGGGACAGGATACAATCAGCCCCAGCATTTT.